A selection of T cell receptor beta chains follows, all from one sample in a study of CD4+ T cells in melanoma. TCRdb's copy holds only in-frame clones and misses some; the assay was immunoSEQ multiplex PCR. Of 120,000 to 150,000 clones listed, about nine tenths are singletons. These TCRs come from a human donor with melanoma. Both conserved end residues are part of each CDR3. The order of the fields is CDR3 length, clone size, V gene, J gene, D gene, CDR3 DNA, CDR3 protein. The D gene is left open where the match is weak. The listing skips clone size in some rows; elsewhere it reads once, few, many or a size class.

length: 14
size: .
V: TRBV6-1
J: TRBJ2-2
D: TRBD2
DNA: TGTGCCAGCAGGGGGGGGTTGGGTAACGGGGAGCTGTTTTTT
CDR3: CASRGGLGNGELFF

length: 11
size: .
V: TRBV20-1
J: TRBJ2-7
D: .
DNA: TGCAGTGCTAGAGGCAGCTACGAGCAGTACTTC
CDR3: CSARGSYEQYF

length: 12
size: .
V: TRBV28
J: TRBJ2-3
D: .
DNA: TGTGCCAGCAGTTTATATGGACCGACGCAGTATTTT
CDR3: CASSLYGPTQYF

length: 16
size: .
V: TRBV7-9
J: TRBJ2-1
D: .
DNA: TGTGCCAGCAGCCCCGTCGGCAGTAGGAAGGGGAATGAGCAGTTCTTC
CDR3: CASSPVGSRKGNEQFF

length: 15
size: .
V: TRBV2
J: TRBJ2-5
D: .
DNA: TGTGCCAGCAGTTCCCTAGACAGAAACGAAGAGACCCAGTACTTC
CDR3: CASSSLDRNEETQYF

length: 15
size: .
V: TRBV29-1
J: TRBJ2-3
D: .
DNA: TGCAGCGTTGGCCCCCCCGCGGGGCGCACAGATACGCAGTATTTT
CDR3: CSVGPPAGRTDTQYF

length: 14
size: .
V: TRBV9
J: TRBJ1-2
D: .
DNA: TGTGCCTCGAGGAGGGCAGGGGATAACTATGGCTACACCTTC
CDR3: CASRRAGDNYGYTF

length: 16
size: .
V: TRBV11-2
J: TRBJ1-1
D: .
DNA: TGTGCCAGCAGCTTATTGGGGCAGGGTTGGGGCACTGAAGCTTTCTTT
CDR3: CASSLLGQGWGTEAFF

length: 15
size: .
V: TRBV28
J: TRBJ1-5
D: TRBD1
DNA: TGTGCCAGCAGAAAGACAGGGAGTAGCAATCAGCCCCAGCATTTT
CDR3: CASRKTGSSNQPQHF

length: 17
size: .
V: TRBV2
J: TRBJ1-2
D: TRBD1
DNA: TGTGCCAGCAGTCTCAAGGGTCAGGGGGCGGCGAACTATGGCTACACCTTC
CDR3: CASSLKGQGAANYGYTF

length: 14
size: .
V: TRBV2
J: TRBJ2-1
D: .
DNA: TGTGCCAGCGGGTTGGTCCTCTCCTACAATGAGCAGTTCTTC
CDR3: CASGLVLSYNEQFF

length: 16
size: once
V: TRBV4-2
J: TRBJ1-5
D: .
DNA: TGTGCCAGCAGCCAATCGGTGGGGGGGCTCGGACAGCCCCAGCATTTT
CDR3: CASSQSVGGLGQPQHF

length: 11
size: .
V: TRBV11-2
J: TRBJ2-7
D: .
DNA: TGTGCCAGCAGCTTCGACAGCAAGCAGTACTTC
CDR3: CASSFDSKQYF

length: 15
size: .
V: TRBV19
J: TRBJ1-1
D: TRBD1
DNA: TGTGCCAGTAGTTCCGACAGGGTCGGAAGTTCTGAAGCTTTCTTT
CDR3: CASSSDRVGSSEAFF

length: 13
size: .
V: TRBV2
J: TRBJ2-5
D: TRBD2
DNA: TGTGCCAGCAGTGATGAGGGAGGGGAGACCCAGTACTTC
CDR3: CASSDEGGETQYF

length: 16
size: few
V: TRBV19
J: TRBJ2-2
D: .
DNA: TGTGCCAGTGCAGACACCCCAGGGGACTCCACCGGGGAGCTGTTTTTT
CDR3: CASADTPGDSTGELFF

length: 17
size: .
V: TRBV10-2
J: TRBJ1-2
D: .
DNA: TGCGCCAGCAGTGAGTCGTTGGGGGGATACAATAACTATGGCTACACCTTC
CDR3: CASSESLGGYNNYGYTF

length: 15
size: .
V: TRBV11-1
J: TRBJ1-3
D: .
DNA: TGTGCCAGCAGCCAAGCGGGTGCTCCTGGAAACACCATATATTTT
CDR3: CASSQAGAPGNTIYF

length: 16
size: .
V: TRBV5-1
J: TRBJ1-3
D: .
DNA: TGCGCCAGCAGCTCTGGTCGGGGGCTGTCTGGAAACACCATATATTTT
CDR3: CASSSGRGLSGNTIYF

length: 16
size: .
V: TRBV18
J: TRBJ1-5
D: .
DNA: TGTGCCAGCTCGCCCTCGCGGGGGGAAGGCAATCAGCCCCAGCATTTT
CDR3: CASSPSRGEGNQPQHF

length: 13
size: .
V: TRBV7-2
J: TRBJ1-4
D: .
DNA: TGTGCCAGCAGCTTAGGGGGGAATGAAAAACTGTTTTTT
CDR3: CASSLGGNEKLFF

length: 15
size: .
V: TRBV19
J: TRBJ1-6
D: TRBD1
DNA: TGTGCCAGTAGTATATTTCGGACAGGGGATTCACCCCTCCACTTT
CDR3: CASSIFRTGDSPLHF

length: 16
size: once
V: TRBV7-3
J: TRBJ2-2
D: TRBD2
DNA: TGTGCCAGCAGCCTAACGACTAGCGGGGGGCCCGGGGAGCTGTTTTTT
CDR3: CASSLTTSGGPGELFF

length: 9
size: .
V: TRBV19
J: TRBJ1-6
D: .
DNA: TGTGCCAGTAATCTTCCCCTCCACTTT
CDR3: CASNLPLHF

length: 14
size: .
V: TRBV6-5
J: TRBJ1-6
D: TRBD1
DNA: TGTGCCAGCAAGAAGACAGGGAGGGATTCACCCCCCCACTTT
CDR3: CASKKTGRDSPPHF

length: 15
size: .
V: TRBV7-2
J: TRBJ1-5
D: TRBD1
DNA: TGTGCCAGCAGTACCCCGGACAGGGGGCGTCAGCCCCAGCATTTT
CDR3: CASSTPDRGRQPQHF

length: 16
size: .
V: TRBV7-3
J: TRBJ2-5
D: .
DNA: TGTGCCAGCAGCTTAACGGCTTCTACTACTCAAGAGACCCAGTACTTC
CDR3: CASSLTASTTQETQYF

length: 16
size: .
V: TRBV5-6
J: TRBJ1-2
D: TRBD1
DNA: TGTGCCAGCAGCTTGGCCGGGACAGGGGGCCTCTATGGCTACACCTTC
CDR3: CASSLAGTGGLYGYTF

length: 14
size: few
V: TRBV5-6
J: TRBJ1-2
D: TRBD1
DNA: TGTGCCAGCAGCTTGGAGGGGGCGAGCTATGGCTACACCTTC
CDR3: CASSLEGASYGYTF

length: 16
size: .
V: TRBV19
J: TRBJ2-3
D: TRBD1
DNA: TGTGCCAGTAGTATAGACCGGACAGGTCGGGCAGATACGCAGTATTTT
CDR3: CASSIDRTGRADTQYF

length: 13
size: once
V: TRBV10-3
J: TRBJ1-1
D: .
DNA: TGTGCCATCAGCTCGACAGAGAACACTGAAGCTTTCTTT
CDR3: CAISSTENTEAFF

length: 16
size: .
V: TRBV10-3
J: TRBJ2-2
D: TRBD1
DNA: TGTGCCATCAGTGATACGACAGGGGGCCCGACCGGGGAGCTGTTTTTT
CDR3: CAISDTTGGPTGELFF

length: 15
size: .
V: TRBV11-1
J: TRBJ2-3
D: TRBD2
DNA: TGTGCCAGCAGCCAAACTAGCGGGGACACAGATACGCAGTATTTT
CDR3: CASSQTSGDTDTQYF

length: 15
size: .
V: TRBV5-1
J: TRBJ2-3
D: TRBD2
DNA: TGCGCCAGCAGCTCCCCAAGCGGGGGCGGGGATACGCAGTATTTT
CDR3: CASSSPSGGGDTQYF

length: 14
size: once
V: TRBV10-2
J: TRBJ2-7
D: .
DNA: TGCGCCAGCGGGGGAGGAAGGTGGGCTACCGAGCAGTACTTC
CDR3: CASGGGRWATEQYF

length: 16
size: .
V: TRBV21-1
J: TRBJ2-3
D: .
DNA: TGTGCCAGCATCACGGACAGGGGAATGGGAACAGATACGCAGTATTTT
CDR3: CASITDRGMGTDTQYF

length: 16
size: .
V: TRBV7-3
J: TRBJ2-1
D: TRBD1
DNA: TGTGCCAGCAGCTTAACTGGTGGACAGGGGGCCGATGAGCAGTTCTTC
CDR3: CASSLTGGQGADEQFF

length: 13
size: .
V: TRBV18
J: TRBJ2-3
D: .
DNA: TGTGCCAGCTCACCACCCTCAGCAGATACGCAGTATTTT
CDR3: CASSPPSADTQYF

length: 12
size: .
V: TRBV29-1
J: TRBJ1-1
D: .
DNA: TGCAGCGTTAAGACAGGAGGCACTGAAGCTTTCTTT
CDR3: CSVKTGGTEAFF

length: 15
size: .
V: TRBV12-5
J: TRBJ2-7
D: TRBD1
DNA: TGTGCTAGTGGCCAGAGAACAGGGGCCAGCGACGAGCAGTACTTC
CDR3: CASGQRTGASDEQYF

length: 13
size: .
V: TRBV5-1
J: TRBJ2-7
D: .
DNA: TGCGCCAGCAGCTTTGACAGTTCCTACGAGCAGTACTTC
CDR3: CASSFDSSYEQYF

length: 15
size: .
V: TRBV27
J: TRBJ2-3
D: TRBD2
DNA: TGTGCCAGCTGCGAGCGGGGGCCTAGCACAGATACGCAGTATTTT
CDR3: CASCERGPSTDTQYF

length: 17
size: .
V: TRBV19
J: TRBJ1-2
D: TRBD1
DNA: TGTGCCAGTAGCCCAAGAACCGGGACAGGGGGGGACTATGGCTACACCTTC
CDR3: CASSPRTGTGGDYGYTF

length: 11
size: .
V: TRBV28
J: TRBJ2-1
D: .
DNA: TGTGCCAGCAGTCAGGAGGGGCTTCGGTTCTTC
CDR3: CASSQEGLRFF

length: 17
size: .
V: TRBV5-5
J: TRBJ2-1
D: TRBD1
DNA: TGTGCCAGCAGCTTAAGCGGACAGGGCCTCCTTAACAATGAGCAGTTCTTC
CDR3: CASSLSGQGLLNNEQFF

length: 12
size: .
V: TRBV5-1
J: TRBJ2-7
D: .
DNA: TGCGCCAGCAGCCCGCGGGACGGCGAGCAGTACTTC
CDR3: CASSPRDGEQYF

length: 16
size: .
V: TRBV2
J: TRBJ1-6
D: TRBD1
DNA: TGTGCCAGCAGTACCCCTCCGGGACAGGGTGAATCACCCCTCCACTTT
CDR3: CASSTPPGQGESPLHF

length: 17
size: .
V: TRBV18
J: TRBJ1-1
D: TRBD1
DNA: TGTGCCAGCTCAATAACCGGGACAGGGGCTGACCTCACTGAAGCTTTCTTT
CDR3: CASSITGTGADLTEAFF

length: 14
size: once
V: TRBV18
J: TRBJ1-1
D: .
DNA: TGTGCCAGCTCACCACTACAGGGCGACACTGAAGCTTTCTTT
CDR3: CASSPLQGDTEAFF

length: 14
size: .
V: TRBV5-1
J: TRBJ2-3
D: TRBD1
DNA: TGCGCCAGCAGCTGGGACAGTAGCACAGATACGCAGTATTTT
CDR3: CASSWDSSTDTQYF

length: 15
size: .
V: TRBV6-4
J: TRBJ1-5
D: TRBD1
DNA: TGTGCCAGCAGTAGGGACAGCTATAGCAATCAGCCCCAGCATTTT
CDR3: CASSRDSYSNQPQHF

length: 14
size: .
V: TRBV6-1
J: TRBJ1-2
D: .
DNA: TGTGCCAGCAGTGAAGTCAGCGGTTCCTATGGCTACACCTTC
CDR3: CASSEVSGSYGYTF

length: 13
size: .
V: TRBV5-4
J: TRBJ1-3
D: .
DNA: TGTGCCAGCAGCCGACAAGCTGGAAACACCATATATTTT
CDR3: CASSRQAGNTIYF

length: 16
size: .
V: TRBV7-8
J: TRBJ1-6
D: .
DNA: TGTGCCAGCAGCTTAGCGGCGGCCGCCGGGGGATCACCCCTCCACTTT
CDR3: CASSLAAAAGGSPLHF

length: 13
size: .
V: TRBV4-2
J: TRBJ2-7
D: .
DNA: TGTGCCAGCAGCCAAGTTCTTACCTACGAGCAGTACTTC
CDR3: CASSQVLTYEQYF

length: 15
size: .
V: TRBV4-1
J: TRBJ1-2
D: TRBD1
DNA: TGCGCCAGCAGCCAGGCAGGGGGGGTCTTTTATGGCTACACCTTC
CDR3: CASSQAGGVFYGYTF

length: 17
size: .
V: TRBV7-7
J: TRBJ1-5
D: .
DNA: TGTGCCAGCAGAGAAAAGGGGGGGGTGGGAGGCAATCAGCCCCAGCATTTT
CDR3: CASREKGGVGGNQPQHF

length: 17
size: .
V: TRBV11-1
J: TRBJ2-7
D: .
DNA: TGTGCCAGCAGCTTAGCAAGAGGGACGGCGGTCTCCTACGAGCAGTACTTC
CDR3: CASSLARGTAVSYEQYF

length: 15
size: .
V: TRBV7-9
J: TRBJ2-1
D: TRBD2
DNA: TGTGCCAGCAGCTTAAGCCTAGCGGCGCTTAATGAGCAGTTCTTC
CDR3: CASSLSLAALNEQFF

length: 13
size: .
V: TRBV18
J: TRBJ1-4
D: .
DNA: TGTGCCAGCTCAGGGGGATCTAATGAAAAACTGTTTTTT
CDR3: CASSGGSNEKLFF